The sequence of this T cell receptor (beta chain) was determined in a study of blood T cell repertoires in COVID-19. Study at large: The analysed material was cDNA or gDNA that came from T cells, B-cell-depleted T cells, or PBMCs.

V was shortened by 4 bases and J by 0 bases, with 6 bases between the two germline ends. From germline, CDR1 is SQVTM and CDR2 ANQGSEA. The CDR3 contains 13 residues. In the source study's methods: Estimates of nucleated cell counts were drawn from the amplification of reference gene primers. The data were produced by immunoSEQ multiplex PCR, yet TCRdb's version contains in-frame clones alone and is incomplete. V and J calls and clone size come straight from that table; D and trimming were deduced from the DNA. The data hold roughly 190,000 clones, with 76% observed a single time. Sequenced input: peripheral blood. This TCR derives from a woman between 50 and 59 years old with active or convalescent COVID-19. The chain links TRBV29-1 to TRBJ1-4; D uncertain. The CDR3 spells CSVGGATNEKLFF. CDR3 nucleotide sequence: TGCAGCGTTGGGGGAGCAACTAATGAAAAACTGTTTTTT. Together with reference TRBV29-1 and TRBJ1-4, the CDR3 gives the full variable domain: SAVISQKPSRDICQRGTSLTIQCQVDSQVTMMFWYRQQPGQSLTLIATANQGSEATYESGFVIDKFPISRPNLTFSTLTVSNMSPEDSSIYLCSVGGATNEKLFFGSGTQLSVL.